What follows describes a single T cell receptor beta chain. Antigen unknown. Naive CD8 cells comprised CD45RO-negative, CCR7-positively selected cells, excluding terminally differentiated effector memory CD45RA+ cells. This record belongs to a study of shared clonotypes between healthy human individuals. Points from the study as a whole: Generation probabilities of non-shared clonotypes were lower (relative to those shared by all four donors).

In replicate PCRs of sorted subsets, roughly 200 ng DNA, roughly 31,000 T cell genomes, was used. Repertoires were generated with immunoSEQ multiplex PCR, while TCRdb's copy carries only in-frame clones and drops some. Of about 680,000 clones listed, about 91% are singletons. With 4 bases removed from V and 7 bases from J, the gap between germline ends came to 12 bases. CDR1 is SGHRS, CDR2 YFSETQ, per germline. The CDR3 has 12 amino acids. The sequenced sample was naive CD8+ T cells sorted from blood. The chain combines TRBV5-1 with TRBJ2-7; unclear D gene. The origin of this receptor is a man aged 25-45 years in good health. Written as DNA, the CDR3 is TGCGCCAGCAGCCCCGTAGGGCAAGAGCAGTACTTC. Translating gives CASSPVGQEQYF.